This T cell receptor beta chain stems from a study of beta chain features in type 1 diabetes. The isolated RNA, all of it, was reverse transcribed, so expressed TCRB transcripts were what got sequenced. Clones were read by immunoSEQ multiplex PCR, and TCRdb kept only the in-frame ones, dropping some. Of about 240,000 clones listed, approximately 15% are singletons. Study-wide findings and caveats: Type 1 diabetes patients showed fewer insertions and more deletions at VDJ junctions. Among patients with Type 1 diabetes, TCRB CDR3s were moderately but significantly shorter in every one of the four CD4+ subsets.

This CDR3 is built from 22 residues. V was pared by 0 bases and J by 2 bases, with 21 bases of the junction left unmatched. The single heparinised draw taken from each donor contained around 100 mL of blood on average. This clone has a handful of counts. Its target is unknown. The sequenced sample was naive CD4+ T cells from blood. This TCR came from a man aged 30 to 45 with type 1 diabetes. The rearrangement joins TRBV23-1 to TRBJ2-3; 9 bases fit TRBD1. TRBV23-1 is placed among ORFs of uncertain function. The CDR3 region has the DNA TGCGCCAGCAGTCAATCCCGGCTAAGGGACAGGGCTCCTATACACTACACAGATACGCAGTATTTT. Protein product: CASSQSRLRDRAPIHYTDTQYF.